One sample yielded the 21 T cell receptor beta chains listed below, sequenced in a study of CD8 T cells in Susac syndrome. An amount of RNA that ranged from about 0.45 to 1 ug was reverse transcribed with random hexamers. TCRdb called the immunoSEQ multiplex PCR reads again in MiXCR, with one record for every CDR3 protein. This sample carries some 120,000 distinct CDR3 sequences, roughly 96% of them seen once, and the ten largest clones take roughly 0.13%. Sequences were obtained from CD4+ T cells from PBMCs. These receptors were obtained from a human donor in good health.

The J gene is TRBJ2-5, the V gene TRBV30; no reliable D call. Germline V lookup: CDR1 GTSNPN, CDR2 SVGIG (reference sequence). There are 13 residues in the CDR3. The V and J ends lost 1 base and 4 bases respectively, with 10 bases between them. CDR3 amino acids: CAWSGPRRETQYF. The CDR3 DNA reads as TGTGCCTGGAGTGGGCCCCGAAGAGAGACCCAGTACTTC.

The rearrangement uses TRBV7-6 and TRBJ1-1; 7 positions agree with TRBD1. Germline lookup yields CDR1 SGHVS and CDR2 FNYEAQ. V lost 0 bases, J lost 0 bases, and 1 base stayed unmatched. This CDR3 comprises 15 residues. The CDR3 sequence: CASSLADRMNTEAFF. Here the CDR3 DNA reads TGTGCCAGCAGCTTAGCGGACAGGATGAACACTGAAGCTTTCTTT.

The chain has TRBV7-9 and TRBJ1-2, with TRBD1 matching 9 bases. The CDR3 runs to 16 residues. J gave up 4 bases and V 4 bases, and 10 bases lay outside the gene matches. Looked up from germline, CDR1 is SEHNR and CDR2 is FQNEAQ (reference sequence). CDR3 sequence (DNA): TGTGCCAGCAGCTCGACGATACAGGGGGCTGTCTATGGCTACACCTTC. It specifies CASSSTIQGAVYGYTF. The variable domain in full, with the rest retrieved from reference TRBV7-9 and TRBJ1-2, is DTGVSQNPRHKITKRGQNVTFRCDPISEHNRLYWYRQTLGQGPEFLTYFQNEAQLEKSRLLSDRFSAERPKGSFSTLEIQRTEQGDSAMYLCASSSTIQGAVYGYTFGSGTRLTVV.

This rearrangement joins TRBV20-1 to TRBJ2-5; 7 nucleotides agree with TRBD2. The CDR3 sequence is 16 residues long. Germline V lookup: CDR1 DFQATT, CDR2 SNEGSKA (reference sequence). Trimming took 6 bases from V and 2 from J; bases not matched to a gene: 15. CDR3 nucleotides: TGCAGTGCCCCGGGGGAGGGCCCCTACCTTCAAGAGACCCAGTACTTC. Translated: CSAPGEGPYLQETQYF.

On this clonotype: An end of the junction does not agree with germline; a read error may underlie this. The V call is TRBV3-1, the J call TRBJ2-5, with unresolved D. The CDR3 has 13 residues. Germline V gene lookup returns CDR1 LGHDT and CDR2 YNNKEL (reference sequence). CDR3 sequence: CASSQRTPETQYF. DNA of the CDR3: TGTGCCAGCAGCCAAAGGACCCCCGAGACCCAATACTTC.

The V call is TRBV29-1, the J call TRBJ2-4, with D possibly being TRBD2 (5 bases). The V end was cut by 6 bases, the J end by 0 bases, with 12 bases between. This CDR3 is built from 14 residues. Germline V lookup: CDR1 SQVTM, CDR2 ANQGSEA. CDR3 protein: CSVRETIAKNIQYF. The CDR3 DNA follows: TGCAGCGTGAGAGAGACTATAGCCAAAAACATTCAGTACTTC. Complete variable domain (other parts from reference TRBV29-1 and TRBJ2-4): SAVISQKPSRDICQRGTSLTIQCQVDSQVTMMFWYRQQPGQSLTLIATANQGSEATYESGFVIDKFPISRPNLTFSTLTVSNMSPEDSSIYLCSVRETIAKNIQYFGAGTRLSVL.

The genes are TRBV20-1 and TRBJ1-1; D is perhaps TRBD1 (5 bases). This CDR3 contains 13 residues. The V and J ends lost 3 bases and 1 base respectively, with 9 bases between them. CDR1 DFQATT and CDR2 SNEGSKA come from the germline V gene (reference sequence). Here the CDR3 reads CSASGGPNTEAFF. In DNA, the CDR3 is TGCAGTGCTAGTGGGGGACCGAACACTGAAGCTTTCTTT.

The CDR3, as DNA: TGTGCCAGTAGTCCACGGGACAGGGGAGGCTATGGCTACACCTTC. It codes for CASSPRDRGGYGYTF. J is TRBJ1-2 and V is TRBV19; the match to TRBD1 covers 10 bases. The length of the CDR3 is 15 residues. J lost 4 bases, V lost 5 bases, and 7 bases had no gene match. CDR1 and CDR2 (germline): LNHDA, SQIVND (reference sequence).

This sequence joins TRBV2 and TRBJ1-5; D is uncertain. Germline assignment: CDR1 SNHLY and CDR2 FYNNEI. V was clipped by 6 bases and J by 5 bases, with 11 bases between them. The CDR3 is 13 residues long. CDR3 loop: CASSQEPHQPQHF. CDR3 DNA: TGTGCCAGCAGCCAGGAACCCCATCAGCCCCAGCATTTT.

In this sample, this clonotype turned up once. The junction shows a germline mismatch at one end, possibly a read error. The chain is built from TRBV29-1 and TRBJ1-1; D uncertain. The CDR3 contains 13 residues. From germline, CDR1 is SQVTM and CDR2 ANQGSEA. The CDR3 coding sequence is TGCAGCGTTGTCAGGTCGCGGAACTCTGAAGCTTTCTTT. This translates into CSVVRSRNSEAFF.

The chain links TRBV27 to TRBJ1-1; D unresolved. The CDR3 runs 13 residues. The germline V gene has CDR1 MNHEY and CDR2 SMNVEV (reference sequence). Trimming removed 1 base at V and 4 bases at J, with 7 bases between. As DNA, the CDR3 is TGTGCCAGCAGTTTATACGGGCGCACTGAAGCTTTCTTT. Its translation is CASSLYGRTEAFF.

V and J are TRBV5-1 and TRBJ2-5; 10 bases align to TRBD1. J gave up 4 bases and V 5 bases, and 8 bases lay outside the gene matches. The germline CDR1 and CDR2 sequences are SGHRS and YFSETQ. CDR3 size: 15 residues. The CDR3 DNA is TGCGCCAGCAGTTCCGGACAGGGGGGGGGAGAGACCCAGTACTTC. Protein sequence: CASSSGQGGGETQYF.

This chain's CDR3 is CASSQDHRGRTYNEQFF. For the CDR3, the DNA is TGCGCCAGCAGCCAAGATCATAGAGGGCGCACCTACAATGAGCAGTTCTTC. The chain carries TRBV4-1 and TRBJ2-1; D may be TRBD2 (5 bases). CDR3 length: 17 residues. Germline-derived CDR1 and CDR2 are MGHRA and YSYEKL. V was trimmed by 0 bases and J by 2 bases, leaving 14 bases between them.

The J gene is TRBJ1-5, the V gene TRBV18, with 10 bases that match TRBD1. V gave up 1 base and J gave up 5 bases; unmatched junction bases: 2. The germline V gene encodes CDR1 KGHSH and CDR2 LQKENI. CDR3 length equals 15 residues. The CDR3 DNA reads as TGTGCCAGCTCACCACAGGGACAGGGGTATCAGCCCCAGCATTTT. Translation: CASSPQGQGYQPQHF.

The chain uses TRBV20-1 and TRBJ2-7, with D hard to call. V was clipped by 4 bases and J by 2 bases, with 9 bases between them. Germline V CDR1 and CDR2: DFQATT, SNEGSKA (reference sequence). The CDR3 spans 12 residues. CDR3 in DNA: TGCAGTGCTACTCCGGAGCCCTACGAGCAGTACTTC. Translating it yields CSATPEPYEQYF.

The V gene is TRBV7-2, the J gene TRBJ2-7; TRBD2 agrees at 10 bases. Germline trimming cut 5 bases from V and 5 bases from J; bases unmatched to any gene: 3. Germline CDR1 and CDR2: SGHTA and FQGNSA. There are 13 residues in the CDR3. For the CDR3, the DNA is TGTGCCAGCAGCCAGAGCGGGAGGGACGAGCAGTACTTC. Its protein is CASSQSGRDEQYF.

This clonotype was found a few times. Here the CDR3 reads CSVSSGPYEQYF. In nucleotides, the CDR3 is TGCAGCGTTAGTAGCGGCCCCTACGAGCAGTACTTC. This chain joins TRBV29-1 and TRBJ2-7; possibly TRBD2 for D (6 bases). The germline gives CDR1 SQVTM, CDR2 ANQGSEA. V lost 5 bases and J 2 bases, leaving 10 bases between the germline ends. There are 12 residues in the CDR3.

This sequence joins TRBV2 and TRBJ2-6; tentative D call: TRBD1 (5 bases). Trimming left V 2 bases short and J 0 bases short, with 5 bases between. CDR1 SNHLY and CDR2 FYNNEI come from the germline V gene. The CDR3 extends over 15 amino acids. The CDR3: CASSERGSGANVLTF. The DNA of the CDR3 is TGTGCCAGCAGTGAAAGGGGCTCTGGGGCCAACGTCCTGACTTTC.

This sequence joins TRBV30 and TRBJ2-1; D may be TRBD2 (6 bases). This CDR3 comprises 16 residues. V was shortened by 1 base and J by 9 bases, with 22 bases between the two germline ends. Germline V lookup: CDR1 GTSNPN, CDR2 SVGIG (reference sequence). The CDR3 region is CAWSGYPGTAGGEQFF. CDR3 DNA: TGTGCCTGGAGTGGCTACCCCGGGACTGCCGGAGGTGAGCAGTTCTTC. Looking up the rest from reference TRBV30 and TRBJ2-1 gives the full variable domain: SQTIHQWPATLVQPVGSPLSLECTVEGTSNPNLYWYRQAAGRGLQLLFYSVGIGQISSEVPQNLSASRPQDRQFILSSKKLLLSDSGFYLCAWSGYPGTAGGEQFFGPGTRLTVL.

This clonotype was recorded once. The J gene is TRBJ1-1, the V gene TRBV19, with 7 bases aligning to TRBD1. The CDR3 has 15 amino acids. With V trimmed by 3 bases and J by 2 bases, 6 bases remained unmatched. The germline V gene encodes CDR1 LNHDA and CDR2 SQIVND (reference sequence). CDR3 nucleotide sequence: TGTGCCAGTAGTATTGGGGACAGAATAAACACTGAAGCTTTCTTT. Its protein is CASSIGDRINTEAFF.

V gene TRBV5-4 combines with J gene TRBJ1-2; D is perhaps TRBD1 (5 bases). The CDR3 covers 15 residues. V lost 0 bases, J lost 7 bases, and 16 bases lay in between. CDR1 SGHNT and CDR2 YYREEE come from the germline V gene (reference sequence). The CDR3 sequence: CASSLDRGLVSGYTF. DNA of the CDR3: TGTGCCAGCAGCTTGGACCGGGGCCTAGTCAGTGGCTACACCTTC.